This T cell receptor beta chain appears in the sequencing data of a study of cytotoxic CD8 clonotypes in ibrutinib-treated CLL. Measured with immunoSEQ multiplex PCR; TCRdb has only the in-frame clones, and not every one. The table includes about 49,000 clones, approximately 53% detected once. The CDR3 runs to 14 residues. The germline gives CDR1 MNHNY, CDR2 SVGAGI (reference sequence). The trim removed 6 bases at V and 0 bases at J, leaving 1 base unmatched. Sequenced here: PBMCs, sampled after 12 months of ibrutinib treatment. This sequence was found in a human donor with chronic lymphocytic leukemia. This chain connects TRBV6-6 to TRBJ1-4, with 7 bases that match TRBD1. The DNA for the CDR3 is TGTGCCAGCAGCACAGGGGCAACTAATGAAAAACTGTTTTTT. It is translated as CASSTGATNEKLFF.